This TCR beta chain was sequenced in a study of response to subunit inactivated influenza vaccine. The study's findings and limits: Authors suggested seasonal influenza vaccinations each recruit few new T cells.

There are a few counts of this clonotype. Its antigen remains unidentified. TCRdb processed the RT-PCR reads anew with MiXCR; each CDR3 protein has one entry. This table holds roughly 170,000 distinct CDR3 sequences, around 9% found once. V was trimmed by 6 bases and J by 2 bases, leaving 20 bases between them. The CDR3 is 16 amino acids. Germline CDR1 reads MDHEN; CDR2 reads SYDVKM. The TCR originated in a man aged 50 to 60 who received an inactivated influenza vaccine. Source: non-naive T cells sorted from PBMCs, taken on the day of vaccination. This rearrangement joins TRBV28 to TRBJ2-7, with D possibly matching TRBD1 (6 bases). The CDR3 DNA reads TGTGCCAGCAGCCAACCCGGACAGTCGGGGACCTACGAGCAGTACTTC. Translating it yields CASSQPGQSGTYEQYF.